Following are 8 T cell receptor beta chains from one sample sequenced in a study of cytomegalovirus exposure and HLA in healthy donors. Use of 60 Vbeta and 13 Jbeta primers characterized the PCR. TCRdb keeps only in-frame clones here, not all; method: immunoSEQ multiplex PCR. The top ten clones hold about 6.3% of a sample with 170,000 or so clones, approximately 80% of them seen once. Sequencing was performed on PBMCs. These receptors were collected from a male donor in good health and CMV-seropositive.

The genes are TRBV6-1 and TRBJ2-1; weak D call: TRBD1 (6 bases). The germline CDR1 and CDR2 sequences are MNHNS and SASEGT. This CDR3 has 15 residues. V gave up 10 bases and J gave up 5 bases, with 21 bases separating them. The CDR3 is CANKRFRGSDNEQFF. For the CDR3, the DNA is TGTGCCAACAAACGATTCAGGGGATCAGACAATGAGCAGTTCTTC.

The chain couples TRBV7-9 to TRBJ2-7; 7 nucleotides agree with TRBD2. V lost 4 bases to trimming and J lost 7 bases; unmatched junction nucleotides: 10. Germline V gene lookup returns CDR1 SEHNR and CDR2 FQNEAQ (reference sequence). This CDR3 contains 14 residues. The CDR3 sequence: CASSSRASGSEQYF. In DNA, the CDR3 is TGTGCCAGCAGCTCCCGGGCTAGCGGAAGTGAGCAGTACTTC.

This clone was detected once. This chain uses TRBV4-2 with TRBJ2-6, with D perhaps TRBD2 (5 bases). The V gene lost 7 bases and the J gene lost 1 base, with 20 bases spanning the gap. This CDR3 spans 18 amino acids. Germline V gene data show CDR1 as LGHNA and CDR2 as YNFKEQ. The CDR3 loop is CASTKGGRGFSGANVLTF. The DNA for the CDR3 is TGTGCCAGCACCAAGGGTGGACGGGGATTTTCTGGGGCCAACGTCCTGACTTTC.

The CDR3 is CASSVGGRDWNGYTF. DNA for the CDR3: TGTGCCAGCAGCGTAGGGGGCAGGGATTGGAACGGCTACACCTTC. The rearrangement uses TRBV9 and TRBJ1-2, with a tentative D call TRBD1 (5 bases). Germline CDR1 is SGDLS and CDR2 is YYNGEE. This CDR3 has 15 residues. Trimming took off 0 bases at V and 8 bases at J, with 17 bases between the two ends.

The sample holds one count of this clone. J is TRBJ1-2 and V is TRBV19; the D is unclear. Trimming left V 2 bases short and J 9 bases short, with 10 bases between. Germline values: CDR1 LNHDA, CDR2 SQIVND (reference sequence). CDR3 size: 12 residues. The CDR3 reads CASSIIGSSYTF. DNA for the CDR3: TGTGCCAGTAGTATAATCGGTAGCAGCTACACCTTC. The full variable domain, rest sourced from reference TRBV19 and TRBJ1-2, is DGGITQSPKYLFRKEGQNVTLSCEQNLNHDAMYWYRQDPGQGLRLIYYSQIVNDFQKGDIAEGYSVSREKKESFPLTVTSAQKNPTAFYLCASSIIGSSYTFGSGTRLTVV.

Turning to this clone: Germline and junction disagree at one end, which may indicate a read error. CDR3 residues: CSSSLPGLPLQNGETQYF. The CDR3 coding sequence is TGTTCCAGCAGCTTACCGGGACTACCCCTCCAGAATGGAGAGACCCAGTACTTC. V is TRBV7-9 and J is TRBJ2-5, with TRBD2 matching 7 bases. CDR3 length equals 18 residues. Germline lookup yields CDR1 SEHNR and CDR2 FQNEAQ (reference sequence). The whole variable domain, remainder taken from reference TRBV7-9 and TRBJ2-5, is DTGVSQNPRHKITKRGQNVTFRCDPISEHNRLYWYRQTLGQGPEFLTYFQNEAQLEKSRLLSDRFSAERPKGSFSTLEIQRTEQGDSAMYLCSSSLPGLPLQNGETQYFGPGTRLLVL.

This clone was counted a single time. CDR3 in DNA: TGTGCCAGCAGCTTAGGGCCTCCACGTAGCACAGATACGCAGTATTTT. Translation: CASSLGPPRSTDTQYF. V is TRBV11-2 and J is TRBJ2-3; D not certain. The CDR3 has 16 residues. Trimming pared 1 base from V and 0 bases from J, leaving 11 bases between. Germline lookup yields CDR1 SGHAT and CDR2 FQNNGV.

Note on this clone: An end of the junction does not agree with germline; a read error may underlie this. V usage is TRBV7-7 and J usage is TRBJ2-2; maybe TRBD1 (5 bases). Germline CDR1 is SSHAT and CDR2 is FNYEAQ (reference sequence). The CDR3 is 12 residues long. The CDR3 nucleotides are TGTGCTAGCAGAAGGGGCACCGGGGAGCTGTTTTTT. It codes for CASRRGTGELFF.